The 27 T cell receptor beta chains in this list originate from one sample, sequenced in a study of siplizumab effects on memory and regulatory T cells. Sequencing used immunoSEQ multiplex PCR; TCRdb keeps in-frame clones, though not all of them. The repertoire consists of fewer than 70,000 clones, with 75% to 90% occurring once and the leading ten covering 1.5% to 2%. Sequenced material: Tregs sorted from blood. The receptors come from a human donor in good health.

The chain couples TRBV7-9 to TRBJ1-1, with D maybe TRBD1 (6 bases). Per germline, CDR1 SEHNR and CDR2 FQNEAQ (reference sequence). Trimming cost V 3 bases and J 1 base, with 15 bases left between them. The CDR3 runs to 16 residues. In nucleotides, the CDR3 is TGTGCCAGCAGCTTGGGGCCAAGGGGGGAGAACACTGAAGCTTTCTTT. Its protein is CASSLGPRGENTEAFF. The full variable domain, with the rest looked up from reference TRBV7-9 and TRBJ1-1, is DTGVSQNPRHKITKRGQNVTFRCDPISEHNRLYWYRQTLGQGPEFLTYFQNEAQLEKSRLLSDRFSAERPKGSFSTLEIQRTEQGDSAMYLCASSLGPRGENTEAFFGQGTRLTVV.

The chain joins TRBV29-1 to TRBJ2-3, with D possibly being TRBD1 or TRBD2 (6 bases each). Germline-derived CDR1 and CDR2 are SQVTM and ANQGSEA. The CDR3 is 14 residues long. With 8 bases removed from V and 5 bases from J, the gap between germline ends came to 20 bases. The CDR3 protein is CSLKGGSVVDTQYF. The CDR3 nucleotides are TGCAGCCTGAAAGGGGGGAGTGTTGTAGATACGCAGTATTTT.

In this sample, this clone turned up once. The gene calls are TRBV12-5 and TRBJ1-6; D call uncertain. Trimming stripped 3 bases from V and 5 bases from J, with 8 bases between. The CDR3 length is 14 residues. Germline CDR1 reads LGHNT; CDR2 reads FRNRAP. CDR3: CASGFGNDNSPLHF. CDR3 DNA sequence: TGTGCTAGTGGTTTTGGAAACGATAATTCACCCCTCCACTTT.

This clone was seen only a few times. Distinct nucleotide sequences in the sample also encode this CDR3. The J gene is TRBJ1-6, the V gene TRBV27; 7 bases agree with TRBD1. Germline V gene lookup returns CDR1 MNHEY and CDR2 SMNVEV (reference sequence). The CDR3 runs 15 residues. V shed 5 bases and J 9 bases; nucleotides not matched to a gene: 10. This CDR3 is CASSPRVRGTSPLHF. CDR3 sequence (DNA): TGTGCCAGCAGTCCCCGGGTCAGGGGGACTTCACCCCTCCACTTT.

J is TRBJ1-1 and V is TRBV29-1; TRBD1 agrees at 7 bases. Germline CDR1 SQVTM, CDR2 ANQGSEA. The CDR3 runs 13 residues. Germline trimming cut 5 bases from V and 0 bases from J; bases unmatched to any gene: 3. The CDR3 nucleotides are TGCAGCGTTAGGACAGGCCTGAACACTGAAGCTTTCTTT. Amino acids: CSVRTGLNTEAFF. The whole variable domain, remainder taken from reference TRBV29-1 and TRBJ1-1, is SAVISQKPSRDICQRGTSLTIQCQVDSQVTMMFWYRQQPGQSLTLIATANQGSEATYESGFVIDKFPISRPNLTFSTLTVSNMSPEDSSIYLCSVRTGLNTEAFFGQGTRLTVV.

The chain carries TRBV9 and TRBJ2-2; D is undetermined. V lost 4 bases and J lost 6, with 7 bases in between. The germline CDR1 and CDR2 sequences are SGDLS and YYNGEE. The CDR3 runs to 12 residues. The CDR3 sequence: CASSLSPGELFF. CDR3 nucleotide sequence: TGTGCCAGCAGCCTCAGCCCCGGGGAGCTGTTTTTT.

The gene calls are TRBV11-2 and TRBJ2-7; no definite D call. The germline gives CDR1 SGHAT, CDR2 FQNNGV. Trimming shortened V by 0 bases and J by 3 bases, and 9 bases separated the two germline ends. The CDR3 covers 14 residues. The CDR3 is CASSLDAVNYEQYF. CDR3 DNA: TGTGCCAGCAGCTTAGATGCAGTCAACTACGAGCAGTACTTC.

The chain links TRBV19 to TRBJ2-7; 8 bases match TRBD1. V lost 5 bases, J lost 2 bases, and 8 bases stayed unmatched. The V gene's germline CDR1 is LNHDA and CDR2 SQIVND (reference sequence). The CDR3 spans 15 residues. The CDR3 reads CASSLTDRDPYEQYF. The CDR3 bases are TGTGCCAGTAGTCTAACGGACAGGGACCCCTACGAGCAGTACTTC.

The V and J genes are TRBV6-5 and TRBJ2-5; 8 nucleotides align to TRBD1. From germline, CDR1 is MNHEY and CDR2 SVGAGI. The length of the CDR3 is 15 residues. V gave up 6 bases and J gave up 1 base; unmatched junction bases: 7. CDR3 in amino acids: CASSPGTGFQETQYF. In DNA, the CDR3 is TGTGCCAGCAGCCCCGGGACAGGTTTCCAAGAGACCCAGTACTTC.

The rearrangement joins TRBV6-5 to TRBJ2-6, with TRBD1 as a possible D gene (6 bases). Germline V gives CDR1 MNHEY, CDR2 SVGAGI. The V end was cut by 5 bases, the J end by 0 bases, with 8 bases between. The CDR3 runs 15 residues. The CDR3 region is CASSRDISGANVLTF. For the CDR3, the DNA is TGTGCCAGCAGTCGGGACATCTCTGGGGCCAACGTCCTGACTTTC.

CDR3 protein: CASSFSGRYGETQYF. As DNA, the CDR3 is TGTGCCAGCAGCTTTAGCGGGAGGTATGGGGAGACCCAGTACTTC. V and J are TRBV7-8 and TRBJ2-5; TRBD2 matches 10 bases. Looked up from germline, CDR1 is SGHVS and CDR2 is FQNEAQ. V dropped 3 bases and J dropped 5; count of bases not matched to a gene: 6. The CDR3 is made up of 15 amino acids.

This chain uses TRBV9 with TRBJ2-7, with D unresolved. The V end was cut by 0 bases, the J end by 5 bases, with 0 bases between. The length of the CDR3 is 10 residues. Germline V lookup: CDR1 SGDLS, CDR2 YYNGEE. CDR3 coding DNA: TGTGCCAGCAGCGTAGACGAGCAGTACTTC. This encodes CASSVDEQYF.

Only a few counts were recorded for this clone. The gene calls are TRBV2 and TRBJ1-1, with D possibly being TRBD1 (5 bases). This CDR3 is built from 11 residues. V shed 7 bases and J shed 6 bases, with 9 bases lying between them. Germline values: CDR1 SNHLY, CDR2 FYNNEI. DNA of the CDR3: TGTGCCAGCACAGGGCGTGCTGAAGCTTTCTTT. Protein: CASTGRAEAFF.

The chain uses TRBV6-5 and TRBJ2-3, with D possibly matching TRBD2 (6 bases). The germline CDR1 and CDR2 sequences are MNHEY and SVGAGI. The V gene lost 6 bases and the J gene lost 4 bases, with 11 bases spanning the gap. The CDR3 runs to 13 residues. Here the CDR3 reads CASSWRGADTQYF. The CDR3 DNA sequence: TGTGCCAGCAGCTGGAGGGGCGCAGATACGCAGTATTTT.

This chain links TRBV5-5 with TRBJ1-3; tentatively, D is TRBD1 (6 bases). The CDR3 has 16 amino acids. V shed 1 base and J shed 0 bases, with 11 bases lying between them. Germline assignment: CDR1 SGHKS and CDR2 YYEKEE (reference sequence). CDR3 bases: TGTGCCAGCAGCTTGACCCAGGGGACCTCTGGAAACACCATATATTTT. As protein: CASSLTQGTSGNTIYF.

The genes are TRBV30 and TRBJ1-2; D gene uncertain. V gave up 0 bases and J gave up 7 bases, with 12 bases separating them. Germline-derived CDR1 and CDR2 are GTSNPN and SVGIG (reference sequence). This CDR3 is 13 amino acids long. The CDR3 DNA is TGTGCCTGGAGTGTATCCCGGGTATTTGGCTACACCTTC. This translates into CAWSVSRVFGYTF.

In this sample, this clone turned up once. The rearrangement uses TRBV12-5 and TRBJ2-7; TRBD1 matches 8 bases. The CDR3 runs 17 residues. Trimming removed 0 bases from V and 4 bases from J; junction bases left unmatched: 11. The germline V gene encodes CDR1 LGHNT and CDR2 FRNRAP. CDR3 bases: TGTGCTAGTGGTTTGGTACTTACGACAGGGGTTACGTACGAGCAGTACTTC. Translation gives CASGLVLTTGVTYEQYF.

The V and J genes are TRBV19 and TRBJ1-4; TRBD1 matches 10 bases. V trimming: 7 bases; J trimming: 8 bases; junction bases outside the gene matches: 4. The germline CDR1 and CDR2 sequences are LNHDA and SQIVND (reference sequence). This CDR3 spans 13 amino acids. The CDR3: CASTGDRGEKLFF. DNA for the CDR3: TGTGCCAGTACCGGGGACAGGGGAGAAAAACTGTTTTTT.

This sequence joins TRBV9 and TRBJ1-1; D perhaps matches TRBD1 (5 bases). The V and J ends lost 5 bases and 4 bases respectively, with 12 bases between them. Germline CDR1 reads SGDLS; CDR2 reads YYNGEE. The CDR3 totals 13 residues. CDR3 nucleotides: TGTGCCAGCAGTGTGCTTGGGGGCACTGAAGCTTTCTTT. It encodes CASSVLGGTEAFF.

The J gene is TRBJ2-3, the V gene TRBV19; D is uncertain. The germline V and J ends were trimmed by 1 base and 0 bases, with 5 bases remaining between them. The CDR3 has 14 residues. CDR1 and CDR2 from the germline V gene are LNHDA and SQIVND (reference sequence). The CDR3 loop reads CASSIGGSTDTQYF. CDR3 coding DNA: TGTGCCAGTAGTATAGGTGGTAGCACAGATACGCAGTATTTT.

V and J are TRBV28 and TRBJ1-2; 8 bases line up with TRBD1. Losses at the gene ends were 5 bases for V and 0 bases for J; bases not matched to a gene: 2. Looked up from germline, CDR1 is MDHEN and CDR2 is SYDVKM. The CDR3 loop spans 14 amino acids. The DNA of the CDR3 is TGTGCCAGCAGTAGGACAGGGCCTAACTATGGCTACACCTTC. Its translation: CASSRTGPNYGYTF.

This clone was observed a single time. The DNA of the CDR3 is TGTGCCAGCAGTTACTCGAATCAGGGCAATCAGCCCCAGCATTTT. This gives the protein CASSYSNQGNQPQHF. The chain links TRBV6-5 to TRBJ1-5, with unresolved D. V was pared by 0 bases and J by 2 bases, with 8 bases between. CDR3 length: 15 residues. Germline loops: CDR1 MNHEY, CDR2 SVGAGI.

The CDR3 DNA is TGTGCCAGCAGCGTAGAGTATGGGACCGGGGAGCTGTTTTTT. It yields the protein CASSVEYGTGELFF. This rearrangement joins TRBV9 to TRBJ2-2; the D is unclear. Germline V gene sequence: CDR1 SGDLS, CDR2 YYNGEE. V gave up 0 bases and J gave up 5 bases, with 8 bases separating them. CDR3 length: 14 amino acids.

This clone came up once. The V and J genes are TRBV14 and TRBJ1-1; D possibly corresponds to TRBD1 (6 bases). The CDR3 length is 15 residues. The ends were cut back, 3 bases at V and 3 bases at J, with 14 bases in the middle. CDR1 and CDR2 (germline): SGHDN, FVKESK. CDR3 region: CASSHTTGSYTEAFF. The CDR3 DNA follows: TGTGCCAGCAGCCATACAACAGGGAGCTACACTGAAGCTTTCTTT.

J is TRBJ1-1 and V is TRBV5-4; the D gene is possibly TRBD1 (6 bases). CDR1 is SGHNT, CDR2 YYREEE, per germline (reference sequence). The V gene lost 3 bases and the J gene lost 4 bases, with 13 bases spanning the gap. The CDR3 sequence is 14 residues long. This CDR3 reads CASSSRGLGTEAFF. The CDR3 nucleotides are TGTGCCAGCAGCTCCAGGGGTTTGGGCACTGAAGCTTTCTTT. The full variable domain, its missing parts supplied by reference TRBV5-4 and TRBJ1-1, is ETGVTQSPTHLIKTRGQQVTLRCSSQSGHNTVSWYQQALGQGPQFIFQYYREEENGRGNFPPRFSGLQFPNYSSELNVNALELDDSALYLCASSSRGLGTEAFFGQGTRLTVV.

The chain carries TRBV18 and TRBJ2-7, with TRBD1 matching over 10 bases. Germline-derived CDR1 and CDR2 are KGHSH and LQKENI. J gave up 2 bases and V 1 base, and 2 bases lay outside the gene matches. This CDR3 contains 15 residues. CDR3 DNA sequence: TGTGCCAGCTCACCACTGACAGGGGGCGCCTACGAGCAGTACTTC. Protein sequence: CASSPLTGGAYEQYF.

The chain combines TRBV7-8 with TRBJ1-1; no definite D call. The CDR3 length is 14 residues. The germline gives CDR1 SGHVS, CDR2 FQNEAQ. V was trimmed by 0 bases and J by 1 base, leaving 6 bases between them. CDR3 in amino acids: CASSLADGNTEAFF. CDR3 in DNA: TGTGCCAGCAGCTTAGCCGACGGGAACACTGAAGCTTTCTTT.